This T cell receptor (beta chain) derives from a study of OX40 agonist ivuxolimab in advanced cancers. Overall study: Hepatocellular carcinoma, melanoma, renal cell or head and neck cancer occurred in dose-escalation patients.

Germline CDR1 is SGHRS and CDR2 is YFSETQ. Trimming removed 0 bases at V and 7 bases at J, with 10 bases between. CDR3 size: 13 residues. Only in-frame clones appear in the TCRdb table, and some are missing; sequencing was by immunoSEQ multiplex PCR. The sample lists tens of thousands of clones, roughly 90% seen once, with 0.15% to 0.2% in the top ten. The receptor's source is an adult with an advanced solid tumor such as melanoma, head and neck, liver or kidney cancer. The source was CD4+ or CD8+ T cells sorted from blood, collected in a trial of the OX40 agonist ivuxolimab. The chain is built from TRBV5-1 and TRBJ1-1; no definite D call. This CDR3 is CASSLEGLYEAFF. CDR3 nucleotide sequence: TGCGCCAGCAGCTTGGAGGGCCTTTATGAAGCTTTCTTT.